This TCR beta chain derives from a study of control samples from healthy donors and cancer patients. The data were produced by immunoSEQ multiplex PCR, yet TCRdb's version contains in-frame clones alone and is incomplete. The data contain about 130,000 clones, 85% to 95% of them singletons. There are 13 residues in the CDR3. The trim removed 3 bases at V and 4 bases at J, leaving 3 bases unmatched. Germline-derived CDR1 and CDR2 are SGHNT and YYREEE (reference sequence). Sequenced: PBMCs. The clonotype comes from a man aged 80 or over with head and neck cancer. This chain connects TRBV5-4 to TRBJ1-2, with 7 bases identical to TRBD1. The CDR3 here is CASSSWDSYGYTF. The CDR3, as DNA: TGTGCCAGCAGCTCTTGGGACAGCTATGGCTACACCTTC.